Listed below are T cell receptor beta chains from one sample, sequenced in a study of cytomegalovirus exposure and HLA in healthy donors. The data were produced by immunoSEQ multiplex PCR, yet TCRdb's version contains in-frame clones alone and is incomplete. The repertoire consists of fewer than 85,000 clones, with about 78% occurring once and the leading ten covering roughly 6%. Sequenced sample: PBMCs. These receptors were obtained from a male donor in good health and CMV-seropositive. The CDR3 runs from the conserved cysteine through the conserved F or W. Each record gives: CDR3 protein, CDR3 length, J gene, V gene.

cdr3_aa: CAISDPTGAYEQYF; cdr3_length: 14; j_call: TRBJ2-7; v_call: TRBV10-3
cdr3_aa: CASSYGGDYEQYF; cdr3_length: 13; j_call: TRBJ2-7; v_call: TRBV6-5
cdr3_aa: CASSYTPVLEQFF; cdr3_length: 13; j_call: TRBJ2-1; v_call: TRBV6-5
cdr3_aa: CSVEDDRRQGSHSGANVLTF; cdr3_length: 20; j_call: TRBJ2-6; v_call: TRBV29-1
cdr3_aa: CASLWGTGPKGGAFF; cdr3_length: 15; j_call: TRBJ1-1; v_call: TRBV6-1
cdr3_aa: CASSSRLAAYNEQFF; cdr3_length: 15; j_call: TRBJ2-1; v_call: TRBV7-2
cdr3_aa: CASSVERGDTDTQYF; cdr3_length: 15; j_call: TRBJ2-3; v_call: TRBV9
cdr3_aa: CASQNGATKNIQYF; cdr3_length: 14; j_call: TRBJ2-4; v_call: TRBV6-5
cdr3_aa: CASRPALFGGNSGNTIYF; cdr3_length: 18; j_call: TRBJ1-3; v_call: TRBV2
cdr3_aa: CASSPQPDRAYEQYF; cdr3_length: 15; j_call: TRBJ2-7; v_call: TRBV7-2
cdr3_aa: CASSQGQSNQPQHF; cdr3_length: 14; j_call: TRBJ1-5; v_call: TRBV10-2
cdr3_aa: CASSSYRGQSTNEKLFF; cdr3_length: 17; j_call: TRBJ1-4; v_call: TRBV18
cdr3_aa: CSVETGQVVCVSYGYTF; cdr3_length: 17; j_call: TRBJ1-2; v_call: TRBV29-1
cdr3_aa: CASSPSVRSGRSESPLHF; cdr3_length: 18; j_call: TRBJ1-6; v_call: TRBV9
cdr3_aa: CASSPRQGAYNEQFF; cdr3_length: 15; j_call: TRBJ2-1; v_call: TRBV18
cdr3_aa: CAISNGQGATGYTF; cdr3_length: 14; j_call: TRBJ1-2; v_call: TRBV10-3
cdr3_aa: CASSVAPGEGIQYF; cdr3_length: 14; j_call: TRBJ2-4; v_call: TRBV9
cdr3_aa: CASSVLFGGINEKLFF; cdr3_length: 16; j_call: TRBJ1-4; v_call: TRBV9
cdr3_aa: CASRNSGNYGYTF; cdr3_length: 13; j_call: TRBJ1-2; v_call: TRBV28
cdr3_aa: CASSEPAQGDTQYF; cdr3_length: 14; j_call: TRBJ2-3; v_call: TRBV25-1
cdr3_aa: CASSQAGGASYEQYF; cdr3_length: 15; j_call: TRBJ2-7; v_call: TRBV14
cdr3_aa: CASRGSQETQYF; cdr3_length: 12; j_call: TRBJ2-5; v_call: TRBV19
cdr3_aa: CASSLGTGRNQPQHF; cdr3_length: 15; j_call: TRBJ1-5; v_call: TRBV7-2
cdr3_aa: CASSLRETRYF; cdr3_length: 11; j_call: TRBJ2-5; v_call: TRBV28
cdr3_aa: CASSEGQGAAGANVLTF; cdr3_length: 17; j_call: TRBJ2-6; v_call: TRBV6-1
cdr3_aa: CASSEPPVMNTEAFF; cdr3_length: 15; j_call: TRBJ1-1; v_call: TRBV10-2
cdr3_aa: CASSSLERANQPQHF; cdr3_length: 15; j_call: TRBJ1-5; v_call: TRBV7-8
cdr3_aa: CASSLSQGIRETQYF; cdr3_length: 15; j_call: TRBJ2-5; v_call: TRBV28
cdr3_aa: CASSRFSGLAPPEVKNIQYF; cdr3_length: 20; j_call: TRBJ2-4; v_call: TRBV13
cdr3_aa: CASSLTGTPYEQYF; cdr3_length: 14; j_call: -; v_call: TRBV7-9
cdr3_aa: CASRGGQGAYEQYF; cdr3_length: 14; j_call: TRBJ2-7; v_call: TRBV28
cdr3_aa: CASSFRQGPYGYTF; cdr3_length: 14; j_call: TRBJ1-2; v_call: TRBV5-4
cdr3_aa: CASSPHHRGEAFF; cdr3_length: 13; j_call: TRBJ1-1; v_call: TRBV6-6
cdr3_aa: CASSPGQGPMNTEAFF; cdr3_length: 16; j_call: TRBJ1-1; v_call: TRBV4-1
cdr3_aa: CASSLQRGGTDTQYF; cdr3_length: 15; j_call: TRBJ2-3; v_call: TRBV5-1
cdr3_aa: CASSPRTGPDTEAFF; cdr3_length: 15; j_call: TRBJ1-1; v_call: TRBV18
cdr3_aa: CAPPRGDRGTKHGGYTF; cdr3_length: 17; j_call: TRBJ1-2; v_call: TRBV27
cdr3_aa: CASSQVSGTGELFF; cdr3_length: 14; j_call: TRBJ2-2; v_call: TRBV4-3
cdr3_aa: CASSHGPSDRTGQYF; cdr3_length: 15; j_call: TRBJ2-7; v_call: TRBV27
cdr3_aa: CASRIGTDNYNEQFF; cdr3_length: 15; j_call: TRBJ2-1; v_call: TRBV27
cdr3_aa: CAGGSGTGSYEQYF; cdr3_length: 14; j_call: TRBJ2-7; v_call: TRBV28
cdr3_aa: CASTKRGETELSGANVLTF; cdr3_length: 19; j_call: TRBJ2-6; v_call: TRBV27
cdr3_aa: CASSPLDRVYGYTF; cdr3_length: 14; j_call: TRBJ1-2; v_call: TRBV27
cdr3_aa: CASSWGLAGLNEQFF; cdr3_length: 15; j_call: TRBJ2-1; v_call: TRBV5-6
cdr3_aa: CARSSRRMGAFF; cdr3_length: 12; j_call: TRBJ1-1; v_call: TRBV5-3
cdr3_aa: CASRAHIGRDYNEQFF; cdr3_length: 16; j_call: TRBJ2-1; v_call: TRBV2
cdr3_aa: CASRGDRAGGNEQFF; cdr3_length: 15; j_call: TRBJ2-1; v_call: TRBV2
cdr3_aa: CASSPRRTDLYGYTF; cdr3_length: 15; j_call: TRBJ1-2; v_call: TRBV5-1
cdr3_aa: CASSSEGKVDTQYF; cdr3_length: 14; j_call: TRBJ2-3; v_call: TRBV28
cdr3_aa: CATSSGGRYSYEQYF; cdr3_length: 15; j_call: TRBJ2-7; v_call: TRBV15
cdr3_aa: CASRMDSNYGYTF; cdr3_length: 13; j_call: TRBJ1-2; v_call: TRBV19
cdr3_aa: CASSIENNNVYGYTF; cdr3_length: 15; j_call: TRBJ1-2; v_call: TRBV19
cdr3_aa: CASSQGDRAGELFF; cdr3_length: 14; j_call: TRBJ2-2; v_call: TRBV5-1
cdr3_aa: CASSSKDSMNTEAFF; cdr3_length: 15; j_call: TRBJ1-1; v_call: TRBV7-9
cdr3_aa: CASQGTVPPLFSGNTIYF; cdr3_length: 18; j_call: TRBJ1-3; v_call: TRBV11-2